The clone carrying this T cell receptor (beta chain) was detected a few times. TCRdb re-called the RT-PCR reads through MiXCR, storing one row per CDR3 protein. This sample yields approximately 200,000 distinct CDR3 sequences, of which approximately 15% are seen a single time; roughly 25% belongs to the top ten. The data were obtained in a study of response to subunit inactivated influenza vaccine. V was cut by 6 bases and J by 0 bases, with 9 bases left in between. Germline V CDR1 and CDR2: SGHAT, FQNNGV. The CDR3 loop spans 15 amino acids. V is TRBV11-2 and J is TRBJ1-6; perhaps TRBD1 as D (6 bases). Sequenced material: CD8+ T cells sorted from PBMCs, taken 5 to 6 days after vaccination. This sequence was found in a man over 45 who received an inactivated influenza vaccine. CDR3 in amino acids: CASSGQFSYNSPLHF. The CDR3 DNA is TGTGCCAGCAGTGGACAGTTCTCCTATAATTCACCCCTCCACTTT.